A single sample gave rise to the 29 T cell receptor beta chains below, sequenced in a study of blood T cell repertoires in COVID-19. The method was immunoSEQ multiplex PCR; TCRdb's version includes in-frame clones alone and lacks a portion of them. The sample has approximately 270,000 clones, approximately 83% seen once. Sequenced: PBMCs or T cells enriched from blood (not recorded which). The source of these receptors is a woman in her thirties who had recovered from COVID-19.

V and J are TRBV28 and TRBJ2-7; D unclear. CDR1 MDHEN and CDR2 SYDVKM come from the germline V gene. V was shortened by 8 bases and J by 2 bases, with 7 bases between the two germline ends. The CDR3 has 11 residues. CDR3 bases: TGTGCCAGCGCGTCTACCTACGAGCAGTACTTC. This translates into CASASTYEQYF. Complete variable domain (other parts from reference TRBV28 and TRBJ2-7): DVKVTQSSRYLVKRTGEKVFLECVQDMDHENMFWYRQDPGLGLRLIYFSYDVKMKEKGDIPEGYSVSREKKERFSLILESASTNQTSMYLCASASTYEQYFGPGTRLTVT.

This clone has only one observation. This chain joins TRBV7-6 and TRBJ2-3; TRBD1 aligns across 9 bases. CDR1 is SGHVS, CDR2 FNYEAQ, per germline. The ends lost 3 bases at V and 4 bases at J; junction bases unmatched: 8. This CDR3 has 16 residues. CDR3 nucleotide sequence: TGTGCCAGCAGCTTCCCCACAGGGGGCCGACCAGATACGCAGTATTTT. Encoded protein: CASSFPTGGRPDTQYF.

The chain carries TRBV7-2 and TRBJ2-7; TRBD2 agrees at 8 bases. Germline V CDR1 and CDR2: SGHTA, FQGNSA. Unmatched junction bases numbered 10, after V lost 5 bases and J lost 7 bases. CDR3 length: 14 amino acids. CDR3 DNA: TGTGCCAGCAGCACAGGGACTAGGCGCCGGGAGCAGTACTTC. This sequence encodes CASSTGTRRREQYF.

This clone was counted between two and nine times. The chain combines TRBV10-1 with TRBJ2-2; 9 nucleotides line up with TRBD1. After removal of 8 bases from V and 5 bases from J, the junction contained 12 bases not matched to a gene. The CDR3 length is 16 residues. Germline CDR1 and CDR2: WNHNN and SYGVQD (reference sequence). CDR3 nucleotides: TGCGCCAGCGGGGGACAGGGCCTCGTTGGAACCGGGGAGCTGTTTTTT. This translates into CASGGQGLVGTGELFF.

This chain uses TRBV9 with TRBJ2-7; 8 bases agree with TRBD2. The V gene end was trimmed by 2 bases and the J gene end by 2 bases; junction bases not matched to a gene: 6. The CDR3 is made up of 15 amino acids. CDR1 and CDR2 from the germline V gene are SGDLS and YYNGEE. The DNA for the CDR3 is TGTGCCAGCAGCGTTTTTCCCGGGAGGGCCTACGAGCAGTACTTC. Translated: CASSVFPGRAYEQYF.

This clone appeared once. The chain joins TRBV12-3 or TRBV12-4 to TRBJ1-5; D is unclear. The V and J ends lost 1 base and 10 bases respectively, with 11 bases between them. The CDR3 has 13 residues. The CDR3 DNA follows: TGTGCCAGCAGTTTAGACGGAGGTTTACCCCAGCATTTT. Translation gives CASSLDGGLPQHF.

This chain uses TRBV28 with TRBJ1-1; perhaps TRBD1 as D (6 bases). V was trimmed by 11 bases and J by 4 bases, leaving 17 bases between them. CDR3 length equals 13 residues. Germline V gene sequence: CDR1 MDHEN, CDR2 SYDVKM. The CDR3 DNA follows: TGTGCCGAGGGGGACCCCTTGGGCACTGAAGCTTTCTTT. It encodes CAEGDPLGTEAFF.

The rearrangement joins TRBV9 to TRBJ1-1; D is uncertain. CDR3 length: 15 amino acids. V was shortened by 4 bases and J by 3 bases, with 16 bases between the two germline ends. From germline, CDR1 is SGDLS and CDR2 YYNGEE. CDR3: CASSPSGSYHTEAFF. In DNA, the CDR3 is TGTGCCAGCAGCCCAAGCGGGAGCTACCACACTGAAGCTTTCTTT. Full variable domain (missing parts from reference TRBV9 and TRBJ1-1): DSGVTQTPKHLITATGQRVTLRCSPRSGDLSVYWYQQSLDQGLQFLIQYYNGEERAKGNILERFSAQQFPDLHSELNLSSLELGDSALYFCASSPSGSYHTEAFFGQGTRLTVV.

V and J are TRBV28 and TRBJ2-1; D is uncertain. Germline V CDR1 and CDR2: MDHEN, SYDVKM. The germline V and J ends were trimmed by 6 bases and 8 bases, with 11 bases remaining between them. The CDR3 totals 12 residues. The CDR3 coding sequence is TGTGCCAGCAGGGGCCTATTCTATGAGCAGTTCTTC. This sequence encodes CASRGLFYEQFF.

The chain combines TRBV29-1 with TRBJ2-1; TRBD2 aligns across 8 bases. Germline lookup yields CDR1 SQVTM and CDR2 ANQGSEA. CDR3 length: 14 amino acids. Unmatched junction bases numbered 9, after V lost 6 bases and J lost 5 bases. The CDR3 protein is CSVDRTSTDNEQFF. The CDR3 bases are TGCAGCGTCGATCGGACTAGCACCGACAATGAGCAGTTCTTC.

The gene calls are TRBV11-2 and TRBJ1-1; 7 bases are a match to TRBD1. Germline-derived CDR1 and CDR2 are SGHAT and FQNNGV. This CDR3 has 15 amino acids. The V and J ends lost 5 bases and 1 base, in that order; junction bases with no gene match: 7. For the CDR3, the DNA is TGTGCCAGCAGCGAAAGGGGGCAGGCGAACACTGAAGCTTTCTTT. Its translation: CASSERGQANTEAFF.

This chain connects TRBV5-4 to TRBJ1-2; D is perhaps TRBD1 (6 bases). V lost 7 bases and J lost 4, with 23 bases in between. The V gene's germline CDR1 is SGHNT and CDR2 YYREEE (reference sequence). This CDR3 region has 16 residues. The DNA for the CDR3 is TGTGCCAGCTCACCCGGGGGGGGGCGCGGATCCTATGGCTACACCTTC. Translating it yields CASSPGGGRGSYGYTF.

The chain uses TRBV5-8 and TRBJ2-3, with D tentatively TRBD2 (5 bases). From germline, CDR1 is SGHTS and CDR2 YDEGEE. The CDR3 spans 15 residues. Between the trimmed V and J ends, which lost 1 base and 2 bases, there was a span of 11 bases. This chain's CDR3 is CASSLLAEYTDTQYF. The CDR3 bases are TGTGCCAGCAGCTTGCTAGCAGAGTACACAGATACGCAGTATTTT. The full variable domain, its missing parts supplied by reference TRBV5-8 and TRBJ2-3, is EAGVTQSPTHLIKTRGQQATLRCSPISGHTSVYWYQQALGLGLQFLLWYDEGEERNRGNFPPRFSGRQFPNYSSELNVNALELEDSALYLCASSLLAEYTDTQYFGPGTRLTVL.

The chain employs TRBV7-2 and TRBJ2-1, with TRBD2 matching over 16 bases. The CDR3 has 18 residues. Trimming took 5 bases from V and 5 from J; bases not matched to a gene: 9. Germline assignment: CDR1 SGHTA and CDR2 FQGNSA. CDR3 coding DNA: TGTGCCAGCAGCCGGGGACTAGCGGGAGGGCGGGTGAACAATGAGCAGTTCTTC. This translates into CASSRGLAGGRVNNEQFF. Full variable domain (remainder filled in from reference TRBV7-2 and TRBJ2-1): GAGVSQSPSNKVTEKGKDVELRCDPISGHTALYWYRQSLGQGLEFLIYFQGNSAPDKSGLPSDRFSAERTGGSVSTLTIQRTQQEDSAVYLCASSRGLAGGRVNNEQFFGPGTRLTVL.

J is TRBJ1-6 and V is TRBV28; TRBD1 matches at 8 bases. Germline V lookup: CDR1 MDHEN, CDR2 SYDVKM. V lost 5 bases, J lost 8 bases, and 11 bases stayed unmatched. The CDR3 consists of 16 residues. This CDR3 is CASSPTYVTGDSPLHF. The DNA for the CDR3 is TGTGCCAGCAGTCCTACTTACGTGACAGGGGATTCACCCCTCCACTTT.

This chain uses TRBV29-1 with TRBJ2-1, with TRBD2 matching over 9 bases. The germline CDR1 and CDR2 sequences are SQVTM and ANQGSEA. Trimming cost V 1 base and J 10 bases; bases outside gene matches: 5. This CDR3 region has 13 residues. This CDR3 is CSVEVGLAREQFF. CDR3 DNA: TGCAGCGTTGAAGTAGGACTAGCGCGCGAGCAGTTCTTC.

V is TRBV13 and J is TRBJ1-5, with D perhaps matching TRBD1 (6 bases). The germline V and J ends were trimmed by 3 bases and 4 bases, with 10 bases remaining between them. CDR1 and CDR2 from the germline V gene are PRHDT and FYEKMQ (reference sequence). The CDR3 totals 14 residues. DNA for the CDR3: TGTGCCAGCAGCTTTTCAGGGGCTAATCAGCCCCAGCATTTT. This sequence encodes CASSFSGANQPQHF.

V gene TRBV28 combines with J gene TRBJ1-2, with TRBD1 matching 7 bases. V was clipped by 8 bases and J by 2 bases; unmatched bases: 11. The CDR3 covers 15 residues. Germline CDR1 and CDR2: MDHEN and SYDVKM. This chain's CDR3 is CASEDRAKENYGYTF. CDR3 sequence (DNA): TGTGCCAGCGAAGACAGGGCCAAAGAGAACTATGGCTACACCTTC.

This clone was detected a few times. As DNA, the CDR3 is TGTGCCAGCAGTCAAGGACTAGCGGGAGTGCACGGGGAGCTGTTTTTT. Its translation: CASSQGLAGVHGELFF. V usage is TRBV11-3 and J usage is TRBJ2-2, with 13 bases lining up with TRBD2. The junction had 8 bases not matched to a gene; V was cut back by 6 bases and J by 7 bases. From germline, CDR1 is SGHNT and CDR2 YENEEA. The CDR3 has 16 residues.

The genes are TRBV5-1 and TRBJ1-6; the D gene is possibly TRBD1 (5 bases). The germline V and J ends were trimmed by 7 bases and 3 bases, with 11 bases remaining between them. Looked up from germline, CDR1 is SGHRS and CDR2 is YFSETQ. This CDR3 is 14 amino acids long. The chain's CDR3 is CASASQDYNSPLHF. The CDR3 region has the DNA TGCGCCAGCGCCTCACAGGACTATAATTCACCCCTCCACTTT. Full variable domain (remainder filled in from reference TRBV5-1 and TRBJ1-6): KAGVTQTPRYLIKTRGQQVTLSCSPISGHRSVSWYQQTPGQGLQFLFEYFSETQRNKGNFPGRFSGRQFSNSRSEMNVSTLELGDSALYLCASASQDYNSPLHFGNGTRLTVT.

This chain uses TRBV7-2 with TRBJ2-7; D possibly corresponds to TRBD2 (6 bases). Germline assignment: CDR1 SGHTA and CDR2 FQGNSA. The CDR3 is 16 residues long. Between the trimmed V and J ends, which lost 4 bases and 5 bases, there was a span of 21 bases. The CDR3 spells CASSSRAGSLGNEQYF. CDR3 in DNA: TGTGCCAGCAGCTCTAGGGCGGGGTCTTTAGGAAACGAGCAGTACTTC.

The V and J genes are TRBV6-5 and TRBJ1-2; D is undetermined. CDR1 is MNHEY and CDR2 is SVGAGI in the germline V gene. The V and J ends lost 0 bases and 5 bases respectively, with 13 bases between them. This CDR3 region has 15 residues. In DNA form, the CDR3 reads TGTGCCAGCAGTTACTCGATGGCAGGAATGTATGGCTACACCTTC. Amino acid sequence: CASSYSMAGMYGYTF.

The J gene is TRBJ2-3, the V gene TRBV5-1, with 11 nucleotides matching TRBD2. Per the germline V gene, CDR1 is SGHRS and CDR2 is YFSETQ. The CDR3 length is 16 residues. Unmatched junction bases numbered 15, after V lost 6 bases and J lost 9 bases. Here the CDR3 DNA reads TGCGCCAGCAACGAACTAGCGGGGGCCTCACAGATAACGCAGTATTTT. It specifies CASNELAGASQITQYF. Supplemented by reference TRBV5-1 and TRBJ2-3, the full variable domain reads KAGVTQTPRYLIKTRGQQVTLSCSPISGHRSVSWYQQTPGQGLQFLFEYFSETQRNKGNFPGRFSGRQFSNSRSEMNVSTLELGDSALYLCASNELAGASQITQYFGPGTRLTVL.

This chain joins TRBV24-1 and TRBJ2-7; 13 nucleotides line up with TRBD2. The CDR3 spans 17 residues. Germline V CDR1 and CDR2: KGHDR, SFDVKD. The V segment lost 6 bases and the J segment 6 bases; nucleotides outside the gene matches: 13. CDR3 loop: CATSTTGGLAGVSEQYF. CDR3 in DNA: TGTGCCACCAGTACTACAGGTGGACTAGCGGGAGTCAGCGAGCAGTACTTC.

V usage is TRBV5-1 and J usage is TRBJ1-1; 7 bases match TRBD1. The CDR3 spans 14 residues. Germline V CDR1 and CDR2: SGHRS, YFSETQ. J gave up 6 bases and V 2 bases, and 7 bases lay outside the gene matches. In DNA, the CDR3 is TGCGCCAGCAGCTTACTTATTGGACAGGCTGAAGCTTTCTTT. Its protein product is CASSLLIGQAEAFF.

This chain uses TRBV3-1 (or the pseudogene TRBV3-2) with TRBJ2-7; D is uncertain. The CDR3 length is 18 residues. Germline loops: CDR1 LGHDT, CDR2 YNNKEL (reference sequence). V lost 6 bases to trimming and J lost 0 bases, with 24 bases between them. The CDR3 nucleotides read TGTGCCAGCAGTCACGTTGCAGGAACCTACAGTAGCTCCTACGAGCAGTACTTC. This codes for CASSHVAGTYSSSYEQYF.

V gene TRBV30 combines with J gene TRBJ1-4; TRBD1 matches 10 bases. The V and J ends lost 3 bases and 7 bases, in that order; junction bases with no gene match: 8. This CDR3 is 15 amino acids long. Looked up from germline, CDR1 is GTSNPN and CDR2 is SVGIG (reference sequence). The CDR3, as DNA: TGTGCCTGGAGCCCCACAGACAGGGGGCGTGAAAAACTGTTTTTT. It specifies CAWSPTDRGREKLFF.

The genes are TRBV29-1 and TRBJ2-3, with TRBD1 matching over 8 bases. Germline CDR1 reads SQVTM; CDR2 reads ANQGSEA. V shed 5 bases, J shed 1 base, and the junction held 2 bases outside the gene matches. The CDR3 has 13 residues. This CDR3 reads CSVSGQGTDTQYF. Written as DNA, the CDR3 is TGCAGCGTTTCGGGACAGGGCACAGATACGCAGTATTTT.

This chain connects TRBV24-1 to TRBJ2-3; 9 bases align to TRBD2. This CDR3 region has 16 residues. Trimming at V came to 3 bases and at J to 3 bases, leaving 6 bases not matched to a gene. Germline assignment: CDR1 KGHDR and CDR2 SFDVKD. CDR3 in DNA: TGTGCCACCAGTGATGGCGGACTAGCGAAGACAGATACGCAGTATTTT. Translated: CATSDGGLAKTDTQYF.